What follows are 28 T cell receptor beta chains derived from one specimen sequenced in a study of OX40 agonist ivuxolimab in advanced cancers. Libraries were prepared by immunoSEQ multiplex PCR; TCRdb keeps only in-frame clonotypes and omits some of them. The table records around 69,000 clones, approximately 82% of them present only once. Sequencing used CD4+ or CD8+ T cells sorted from blood, obtained in a trial of the OX40 agonist ivuxolimab. Receptor source: an adult with an advanced solid tumor such as melanoma, head and neck, liver or kidney cancer.

The chain couples TRBV19 to TRBJ2-7, with D maybe TRBD1 (6 bases). CDR1 LNHDA and CDR2 SQIVND come from the germline V gene (reference sequence). The CDR3 consists of 16 residues. V was cut by 3 bases and J by 3 bases, with 18 bases left in between. CDR3 amino acids: CASSILPDTGFYEQYF. Written as DNA, the CDR3 is TGTGCCAGTAGTATCCTCCCGGATACAGGGTTCTACGAGCAGTACTTC.

The rearrangement uses TRBV6-5 and TRBJ2-3; D perhaps matches TRBD1 (6 bases). The CDR3 loop spans 15 amino acids. CDR1 is MNHEY and CDR2 is SVGAGI in the germline V gene. V lost 4 bases to trimming and J lost 2 bases, with 13 bases between them. The CDR3 DNA follows: TGTGCCAGCAGTTCCAGAGGGGGTATCACAGATACGCAGTATTTT. Translation: CASSSRGGITDTQYF.

The chain employs TRBV5-1 and TRBJ2-7; no clear D. The CDR3 is made up of 15 amino acids. The V gene's germline CDR1 is SGHRS and CDR2 YFSETQ. Trimming stripped 1 base from V and 2 bases from J, with 13 bases between. CDR3 nucleotides: TGCGCCAGCAGCTTGCTCCCAGTCCATACCTACGAGCAGTACTTC. This encodes CASSLLPVHTYEQYF.

The genes are TRBV20-1 and TRBJ2-1; D is undetermined. The germline V gene encodes CDR1 DFQATT and CDR2 SNEGSKA (reference sequence). V shed 0 bases and J shed 15 bases, with 9 bases lying between them. This CDR3 is built from 10 residues. CDR3 protein: CSAREASTFF. As DNA, the CDR3 is TGCAGTGCTAGAGAGGCGAGCACGTTCTTC.

The chain combines TRBV29-1 with TRBJ2-7; 8 bases are a match to TRBD2. Germline-derived CDR1 and CDR2 are SQVTM and ANQGSEA. Trimming cost V 7 bases and J 3 bases; bases outside gene matches: 5. The CDR3 runs 12 residues. The DNA of the CDR3 is TGCAGCGCAGGGACTAGGGGCTACGAGCAGTACTTC. This sequence encodes CSAGTRGYEQYF.

This chain joins TRBV5-6 and TRBJ1-2, with unresolved D. The CDR3 is made up of 12 amino acids. V shed 4 bases and J shed 6 bases, with 10 bases lying between them. The V gene's germline CDR1 is SGHDT and CDR2 YYEEEE. The chain's CDR3 is CASSLNSDGYTF. CDR3 coding DNA: TGTGCCAGCAGCCTAAATTCAGATGGCTACACCTTC.

The chain links TRBV10-2 to TRBJ1-1; D uncertain. The CDR3 consists of 13 residues. The germline CDR1 and CDR2 sequences are WSHSY and SAAADI. Trimming removed 4 bases from V and 0 bases from J, with 6 bases in between. CDR3 bases: TGCGCCAGCAGTGGTGCTATGAACACTGAAGCTTTCTTT. Encoded protein: CASSGAMNTEAFF.

The chain combines TRBV28 with TRBJ2-7; D is possibly TRBD1 or TRBD2 (5 bases each). CDR3 length equals 15 residues. Per the germline V gene, CDR1 is MDHEN and CDR2 is SYDVKM. Trimming took off 2 bases at V and 2 bases at J, with 13 bases between the two ends. The CDR3 loop is CASSLPGTAAYEQYF. The CDR3 coding sequence is TGTGCCAGCAGTTTACCCGGGACGGCGGCCTACGAGCAGTACTTC.

CDR3 DNA: TGTGCCAGCAGTTACTCGCGTAGGGGGAAAAGGAACTACAATGAGCAGTTCTTC. As protein: CASSYSRRGKRNYNEQFF. The chain is built from TRBV6-7 and TRBJ2-1; tentative D call: TRBD1 (6 bases). TRBV6-7 is marked as an open reading frame, function uncertain. The CDR3 loop spans 18 amino acids. Trimming took 0 bases from V and 3 from J, leaving 18 bases between them.

This clone came up once. The chain carries TRBV6-5 and TRBJ1-3; D unresolved. The CDR3 is 11 amino acids. Germline V gene data show CDR1 as MNHEY and CDR2 as SVGAGI. V was shortened by 8 bases and J by 6 bases, with 8 bases between the two germline ends. CDR3 loop: CASSSPNTIYF. The CDR3 region has the DNA TGTGCCAGCTCGTCCCCAAACACCATATATTTT.

The chain has TRBV5-6 and TRBJ1-1; the D gene is possibly TRBD1 (6 bases). Germline CDR1 SGHDT, CDR2 YYEEEE. The CDR3 has 15 residues. With 4 bases removed from V and 8 bases from J, the gap between germline ends came to 21 bases. CDR3 in DNA: TGTGCCAGCAGCACCCAGGGGCGCCTGGGCGGGGAAGCTTTCTTT. It codes for CASSTQGRLGGEAFF.

The V gene is TRBV7-9, the J gene TRBJ1-6; D is uncertain. CDR1 and CDR2 (germline): SEHNR, FQNEAQ (reference sequence). The CDR3 is made up of 13 amino acids. The V and J ends lost 2 bases and 11 bases respectively, with 10 bases between them. Here the CDR3 reads CASSLTGDAPLHF. The CDR3 DNA reads as TGTGCCAGCAGCTTAACTGGCGACGCACCCCTCCACTTT.

CDR3 residues: CASSPWDSPGEQYF. In nucleotides, the CDR3 is TGTGCCAGCTCACCCTGGGACTCTCCAGGCGAGCAGTACTTC. The chain is built from TRBV18 and TRBJ2-7, with TRBD2 as a possible D gene (6 bases). The CDR3 is 14 residues long. Germline V gene lookup returns CDR1 KGHSH and CDR2 LQKENI. The V end was cut by 3 bases, the J end by 6 bases, with 15 bases between.

V is TRBV5-1 and J is TRBJ1-1; 9 bases fit TRBD1. Germline V gene lookup returns CDR1 SGHRS and CDR2 YFSETQ. The CDR3 length is 15 residues. The trim removed 3 bases at V and 1 base at J, leaving 4 bases unmatched. This chain's CDR3 is CASSSQGARNTEAFF. The CDR3 region has the DNA TGCGCCAGCAGCTCACAGGGGGCACGGAACACTGAAGCTTTCTTT. Based on the CDR3 plus reference TRBV5-1 and TRBJ1-1, the full variable domain is KAGVTQTPRYLIKTRGQQVTLSCSPISGHRSVSWYQQTPGQGLQFLFEYFSETQRNKGNFPGRFSGRQFSNSRSEMNVSTLELGDSALYLCASSSQGARNTEAFFGQGTRLTVV.

The chain links TRBV6-5 to TRBJ2-7, with a weak D call TRBD2 (6 bases). Per the germline V gene, CDR1 is MNHEY and CDR2 is SVGAGI. The CDR3 length is 15 residues. V was clipped by 0 bases and J by 2 bases, with 11 bases between them. The CDR3 reads CASSYSTGRTYEQYF. CDR3 coding DNA: TGTGCCAGCAGTTACTCGACGGGGAGGACCTACGAGCAGTACTTC.

This chain joins TRBV27 and TRBJ2-3, with 12 bases lining up with TRBD1. Germline CDR1 and CDR2: MNHEY and SMNVEV (reference sequence). V lost 4 bases and J lost 5; bases outside the gene matches: 4. The length of the CDR3 is 15 residues. CDR3 sequence: CASSWGQGAGDTQYF. CDR3 nucleotides: TGTGCCAGCAGTTGGGGACAGGGGGCGGGAGATACGCAGTATTTT.

This rearrangement joins TRBV19 to TRBJ1-2; perhaps TRBD1 as D (5 bases). V was shortened by 4 bases and J by 3 bases, with 18 bases between the two germline ends. The germline V gene encodes CDR1 LNHDA and CDR2 SQIVND (reference sequence). This CDR3 comprises 16 residues. The CDR3 reads CASSTGNRDGDYGYTF. CDR3 coding DNA: TGTGCCAGTAGTACCGGAAACCGGGACGGAGACTATGGCTACACCTTC.

The chain is built from TRBV5-4 and TRBJ2-5; D is possibly TRBD1 (5 bases). TRBJ2-7 matches the DNA end more closely, so the J call is doubtful. This CDR3 contains 12 residues. CDR1 is SGHNT and CDR2 is YYREEE in the germline V gene (reference sequence). The CDR3 is CASSGQGSEQYF. In nucleotides, the CDR3 is TGTGCCAGCAGCGGACAAGGATCCGAGCAGTACTTC.

The rearrangement links TRBV4-3 to TRBJ2-3, with 9 bases aligning to TRBD2. Trimming removed 2 bases from V and 2 bases from J; junction bases left unmatched: 11. There are 18 residues in the CDR3. The germline V gene encodes CDR1 LGHNA and CDR2 YSLEER. The CDR3 protein is CASSQTPPGTSTTDTQYF. The CDR3 DNA sequence: TGCGCCAGCAGCCAAACCCCCCCCGGGACTAGCACCACAGATACGCAGTATTTT.

This chain uses TRBV7-8 with TRBJ1-6; D is possibly TRBD1 (6 bases). Germline CDR1 SGHVS, CDR2 FQNEAQ. This CDR3 has 14 amino acids. Trimming removed 6 bases at V and 7 bases at J, with 13 bases between. DNA of the CDR3: TGTGCCAGCAGACCAGGGGCCACCAATTCACCCCTCCACTTT. Translated, it gives CASRPGATNSPLHF.

The chain joins TRBV10-3 to TRBJ2-3; 8 bases agree with TRBD2. V lost 5 bases to trimming and J lost 4 bases; unmatched junction nucleotides: 5. The CDR3 has 14 residues. Germline CDR1 and CDR2: ENHRY and SYGVKD. The CDR3 DNA reads as TGTGCCATCAGTAGCGGGAGAGTCGCAGATACGCAGTATTTT. This gives the protein CAISSGRVADTQYF.

The V and J genes are TRBV7-2 and TRBJ1-2; D call uncertain. The CDR3 is 13 residues long. Germline V gives CDR1 SGHTA, CDR2 FQGNSA. V shed 5 bases and J shed 7 bases, with 14 bases lying between them. This CDR3 reads CASSPGSRPGYTF. In DNA, the CDR3 is TGTGCCAGCAGCCCTGGCAGCAGGCCTGGCTACACCTTC.

This chain joins TRBV30 and TRBJ1-5; tentatively, D is TRBD1 (5 bases). There are 14 residues in the CDR3. The V gene's germline CDR1 is GTSNPN and CDR2 SVGIG (reference sequence). V shed 3 bases and J shed 7 bases, with 16 bases lying between them. The DNA of the CDR3 is TGTGCCTGGAGGGGAAGGGGTTCTGGCCAGCCCCAGCATTTT. Its protein product is CAWRGRGSGQPQHF.

The rearrangement links TRBV6-5 to TRBJ1-1; D is perhaps TRBD1 (5 bases). This CDR3 has 13 residues. V lost 10 bases to trimming and J lost 4 bases, with 16 bases between them. Germline V gene data show CDR1 as MNHEY and CDR2 as SVGAGI. The CDR3 DNA reads TGTGCCACCAAACCCAGGGAGCCCACTGAAGCTTTCTTT. Amino acid sequence: CATKPREPTEAFF.

This chain joins TRBV4-1 and TRBJ1-2; D may be TRBD1 (6 bases). The ends were cut back, 4 bases at V and 8 bases at J, with 20 bases in the middle. The CDR3 is 15 amino acids. Germline CDR1 reads MGHRA; CDR2 reads YSYEKL. CDR3 sequence reads: CASSLDRQATNGYTF. The CDR3 region has the DNA TGCGCCAGCAGCCTCGACCGACAGGCTACGAACGGCTACACCTTC.

The rearrangement joins TRBV18 to TRBJ2-1; D gene unclear. The germline V gene has CDR1 KGHSH and CDR2 LQKENI. The CDR3 has 15 amino acids. V was pared by 3 bases and J by 0 bases, with 9 bases between. CDR3 protein: CASSPGGVSYNEQFF. The CDR3 coding sequence is TGTGCCAGCTCACCGGGCGGTGTCTCCTACAATGAGCAGTTCTTC.

This clone has only one observation. The chain uses TRBV4-3 and TRBJ2-1, with D possibly matching TRBD2 (6 bases). Trimming stripped 5 bases from V and 6 bases from J, with 14 bases between. CDR3 length: 14 residues. Looked up from germline, CDR1 is LGHNA and CDR2 is YSLEER. The CDR3 sequence is CASSILEEGNEQFF. CDR3 DNA: TGCGCCAGCAGCATTTTAGAGGAGGGCAATGAGCAGTTCTTC.

The V and J genes are TRBV27 and TRBJ2-3; D remains ambiguous. The CDR3 runs to 11 residues. Per germline, CDR1 MNHEY and CDR2 SMNVEV (reference sequence). The V end was cut by 4 bases, the J end by 9 bases, with 8 bases between. The CDR3 spells CASSSWGTQYF. Here the CDR3 DNA reads TGTGCCAGCAGTTCCTGGGGAACGCAGTATTTT.